This T cell receptor (beta chain) was found in a study of cytomegalovirus exposure and HLA in healthy donors. The study, taken as a whole, reports: An analysis done earlier found most TCR beta V segments productive about 87% or about 30% of the time. TCR sequences were mostly rare, though some public TCRs occurred in many donors.

In the case of this clone: Antigen unknown.

V lost 4 bases to trimming and J lost 2 bases, with 12 bases between them. The CDR3 totals 14 residues. Germline V gene sequence: CDR1 MGHRA, CDR2 YSYEKL. The PCR used 60 Vbeta and 13 Jbeta primers. Assay used: immunoSEQ multiplex PCR; TCRdb lists only in-frame clones, some missing. The profile shows about 170,000 clones, over 80% of them singletons. The sequence derives from a male donor in good health and CMV-seronegative. Sequencing was performed on PBMCs. V is TRBV4-1 and J is TRBJ2-7; no clear D. The CDR3 here is CASSPRGTTYEQYF. As DNA, the CDR3 is TGCGCCAGCAGCCCCCGTGGCACTACCTACGAGCAGTACTTC.